This T cell receptor beta chain came from a study of a mutant IDH1 vaccine in newly diagnosed glioma. As for this clone: Its antigen is not identified.

Time point in this sample: week 11, during vaccination. Each dose delivered 300 ug of mutant IDH1 20-mer peptide subcutaneously with imiquimod. Generated by immunoSEQ multiplex PCR, the TCRdb table keeps only in-frame clones and is missing some. The data contain some 120,000 clones, about 82% of them seen just once; the ten biggest clones take up 4.5% to 5.5%. Germline V gives CDR1 MGHDK, CDR2 SYGVNS. CDR3 length: 15 amino acids. V was pared by 9 bases and J by 2 bases, with 10 bases of the junction left unmatched. The chain carries TRBV25-1 and TRBJ2-1; 7 bases map to TRBD2. The receptor comes from a man aged 35-49 years with glioma. Here the sequenced sample was PBMCs, taken from a glioma patient whose treatment included an IDH1 peptide vaccine. The CDR3 DNA sequence: TGTGCCAGTATTCCTAGCGGACGAACCTACAATGAGCAGTTCTTC. It is translated as CASIPSGRTYNEQFF. The full variable domain, with the rest looked up from reference TRBV25-1 and TRBJ2-1, is EADIYQTPRYLVIGTGKKITLECSQTMGHDKMYWYQQDPGMELHLIHYSYGVNSTEKGDLSSESTVSRIRTEHFPLTLESARPSHTSQYLCASIPSGRTYNEQFFGPGTRLTVL.